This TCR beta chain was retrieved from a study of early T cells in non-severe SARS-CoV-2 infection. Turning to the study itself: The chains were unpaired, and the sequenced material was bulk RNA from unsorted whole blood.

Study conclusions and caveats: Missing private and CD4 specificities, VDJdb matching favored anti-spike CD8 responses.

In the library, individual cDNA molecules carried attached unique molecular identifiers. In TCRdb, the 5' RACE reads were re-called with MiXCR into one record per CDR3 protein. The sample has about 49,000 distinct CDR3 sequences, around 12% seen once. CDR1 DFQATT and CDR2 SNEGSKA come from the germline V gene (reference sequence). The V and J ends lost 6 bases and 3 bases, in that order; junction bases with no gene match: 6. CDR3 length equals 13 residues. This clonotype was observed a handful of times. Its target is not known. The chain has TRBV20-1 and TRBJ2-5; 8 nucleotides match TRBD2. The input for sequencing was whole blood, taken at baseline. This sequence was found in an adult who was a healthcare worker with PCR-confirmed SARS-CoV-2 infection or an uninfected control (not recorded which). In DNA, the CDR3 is TGCAGTGCCATAAGCGGGAGTGAAGAGACCCAGTACTTC. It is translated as CSAISGSEETQYF.